The 20 T cell receptor beta chains below were found in one sample sequenced in a study of cytomegalovirus exposure and HLA in healthy donors. The PCR ran on 60 Vbeta and 13 Jbeta primers. Generated by immunoSEQ multiplex PCR, the TCRdb table keeps only in-frame clones and is missing some. This sample yields around 150,000 clones, of which 60% to 80% are seen a single time; 3.7% belongs to the top ten. What was sequenced was PBMCs. The receptors stem from a young man in good health and CMV-seropositive.

The rearrangement joins TRBV19 to TRBJ2-7; the match to TRBD1 covers 8 bases. This CDR3 contains 14 residues. Germline-derived CDR1 and CDR2 are LNHDA and SQIVND (reference sequence). Losses at the gene ends were 8 bases for V and 0 bases for J; bases not matched to a gene: 6. The CDR3 protein is CASAPGQASYEQYF. CDR3 coding DNA: TGTGCCAGTGCCCCGGGACAGGCCTCCTACGAGCAGTACTTC.

This clone came up once. The chain links TRBV5-1 to TRBJ2-3, with 7 bases identical to TRBD1. The germline V gene has CDR1 SGHRS and CDR2 YFSETQ. V shed 0 bases, J shed 1 base, and the junction held 11 bases outside the gene matches. This CDR3 is 18 amino acids long. For the CDR3, the DNA is TGCGCCAGCAGCTTGGCCCCCGACAGGGTATGGGGCACAGATACGCAGTATTTT. Its translation: CASSLAPDRVWGTDTQYF.

The chain combines TRBV9 with TRBJ2-1, with no clear D. The CDR3 is 15 amino acids. CDR1 is SGDLS and CDR2 is YYNGEE in the germline V gene. Trimming cost V 0 bases and J 1 base, with 8 bases left between them. CDR3 in amino acids: CASSVVTGSYNEQFF. The CDR3 nucleotides read TGTGCCAGCAGCGTAGTAACGGGTTCCTACAATGAGCAGTTCTTC.

Turning to this clone: Within the sample, other DNA sequences also encode this same CDR3. This chain uses TRBV10-3 with TRBJ2-1, with D maybe TRBD1 (6 bases). The CDR3 covers 13 residues. Trimming stripped 0 bases from V and 10 bases from J, with 10 bases between. Germline V lookup: CDR1 ENHRY, CDR2 SYGVKD. CDR3 sequence (DNA): TGTGCCATCAGTGAGTCGACAGGAAACGAGCAGTTCTTC. This gives the protein CAISESTGNEQFF.

This clone was seen only a few times. The V gene is TRBV5-1, the J gene TRBJ2-7; D might be TRBD1 (5 bases). V lost 4 bases, J lost 0 bases, and 14 bases lay in between. CDR1 is SGHRS, CDR2 YFSETQ, per germline. This CDR3 spans 15 amino acids. In nucleotides, the CDR3 is TGCGCCAGCAGCACCGGACACGCGAGCTCCTACGAGCAGTACTTC. Translation gives CASSTGHASSYEQYF.

The V call is TRBV4-1, the J call TRBJ2-5; 7 nucleotides align to TRBD2. J lost 1 base, V lost 4 bases, and 9 bases had no gene match. The germline gives CDR1 MGHRA, CDR2 YSYEKL. This CDR3 has 16 residues. The CDR3 is CASSPFGASGQETQYF. DNA of the CDR3: TGCGCCAGCAGCCCCTTTGGGGCTAGCGGCCAAGAGACCCAGTACTTC.

This clone was recorded a few times. This sequence joins TRBV5-1 and TRBJ2-3; TRBD2 agrees at 13 bases. The trim removed 3 bases at V and 5 bases at J, leaving 9 bases unmatched. CDR3 length equals 17 residues. The germline V gene encodes CDR1 SGHRS and CDR2 YFSETQ. The DNA for the CDR3 is TGCGCCAGCAGCTATACCACTAGCGGGGGGGCCCAAGATACGCAGTATTTT. The encoded protein is CASSYTTSGGAQDTQYF.

This chain uses TRBV7-6 with TRBJ1-1; 7 bases map to TRBD1. CDR1 SGHVS and CDR2 FNYEAQ come from the germline V gene. The ends lost 1 base at V and 0 bases at J; junction bases unmatched: 2. The CDR3 extends over 15 amino acids. The CDR3: CASSLGQGMNTEAFF. The CDR3 nucleotides read TGTGCCAGCAGCTTAGGACAGGGTATGAACACTGAAGCTTTCTTT. The whole variable domain, remainder taken from reference TRBV7-6 and TRBJ1-1, is GAGVSQSPRYKVTKRGQDVALRCDPISGHVSLYWYRQALGQGPEFLTYFNYEAQQDKSGLPNDRFSAERPEGSISTLTIQRTEQRDSAMYRCASSLGQGMNTEAFFGQGTRLTVV.

V gene TRBV27 combines with J gene TRBJ2-7; 8 positions agree with TRBD1. The CDR3 totals 14 residues. V lost 3 bases to trimming and J lost 6 bases; unmatched junction nucleotides: 7. Germline V gene lookup returns CDR1 MNHEY and CDR2 SMNVEV (reference sequence). The CDR3 DNA is TGTGCCAGCAGTTTCCGGACAGGGCTTGGCGAGCAGTACTTC. Amino acids: CASSFRTGLGEQYF.

The gene calls are TRBV28 and TRBJ2-3; 8 bases map to TRBD2. The trim removed 1 base at V and 5 bases at J, leaving 11 bases unmatched. CDR1 MDHEN and CDR2 SYDVKM come from the germline V gene. The CDR3 covers 17 residues. The CDR3 DNA reads as TGTGCCAGCAGTTTATTGGGACTAGGGGCTGAACAAGATACGCAGTATTTT. It specifies CASSLLGLGAEQDTQYF.

The chain links TRBV9 to TRBJ2-7, with 10 bases aligning to TRBD1. This CDR3 region has 15 residues. CDR1 is SGDLS, CDR2 YYNGEE, per germline. The V and J ends lost 0 bases and 3 bases, in that order; junction bases with no gene match: 3. The CDR3, as DNA: TGTGCCAGCAGCGTAGGTGGACAGGGGGGCTACGAGCAGTACTTC. Its translation is CASSVGGQGGYEQYF.

The chain uses TRBV4-1 and TRBJ2-5; TRBD1 matches 7 bases. The tail of the sequence fits TRBJ2-7 better, so the J call may be wrong. This CDR3 is built from 15 residues. Germline CDR1 reads MGHRA; CDR2 reads YSYEKL. CDR3 nucleotide sequence: TGCGCCAGCAGCCAAGGTAGACAGGGAAGCTACGAGCAGTACTTC. Translating it yields CASSQGRQGSYEQYF.

This clone was seen only a few times. CDR3: CASSLVQGYEQYF. In DNA, the CDR3 is TGTGCCAGCAGCTTGGTGCAGGGCTACGAGCAGTACTTC. V is TRBV5-4 and J is TRBJ2-7; a possible D gene is TRBD1 (5 bases). The ends were cut back, 0 bases at V and 3 bases at J, with 7 bases in the middle. This CDR3 has 13 amino acids. Germline assignment: CDR1 SGHNT and CDR2 YYREEE (reference sequence).

This chain connects TRBV6-6 to TRBJ1-2, with D hard to call. Germline loops: CDR1 MNHNY, CDR2 SVGAGI (reference sequence). V was shortened by 6 bases and J by 6 bases, with 14 bases between the two germline ends. This CDR3 contains 13 residues. The DNA for the CDR3 is TGTGCCAGCAGACCCCCAGGTAGCGATGGCTACACCTTC. It encodes CASRPPGSDGYTF.

The gene calls are TRBV5-4 and TRBJ2-2, with D possibly being TRBD1 (7 bases). Germline V gives CDR1 SGHNT, CDR2 YYREEE (reference sequence). CDR3 length: 16 amino acids. V was cut by 1 base and J by 5 bases, with 15 bases left in between. The CDR3 region is CASSLWRGLETGELFF. CDR3 bases: TGTGCCAGCAGCTTGTGGAGGGGGCTGGAGACCGGGGAGCTGTTTTTT.

The V and J genes are TRBV4-3 and TRBJ1-5; no clear D gene. The germline gives CDR1 LGHNA, CDR2 YSLEER. Between the trimmed V and J ends, which lost 1 base and 5 bases, there was a span of 9 bases. The CDR3 is 14 amino acids. The CDR3 loop reads CASSQGWRDQPQHF. CDR3 coding DNA: TGCGCCAGCAGCCAAGGGTGGAGAGATCAGCCCCAGCATTTT.

The rearrangement links TRBV9 to TRBJ1-4, with D possibly matching TRBD1 (5 bases). This CDR3 has 13 amino acids. Trimming pared 0 bases from V and 11 bases from J, leaving 11 bases between. Per the germline V gene, CDR1 is SGDLS and CDR2 is YYNGEE. The CDR3 coding sequence is TGTGCCAGCAGCGTAGGGGGCAGTGGCAAACTGTTTTTT. Its protein is CASSVGGSGKLFF.

This chain links TRBV18 with TRBJ2-1, with TRBD2 matching 7 bases. The V segment lost 0 bases and the J segment 0 bases; nucleotides outside the gene matches: 5. The germline V gene has CDR1 KGHSH and CDR2 LQKENI. The CDR3 is 17 amino acids. The CDR3 coding sequence is TGTGCCAGCTCACCACCTCGGGCTAGCGGCTCCTACAATGAGCAGTTCTTC. Translation: CASSPPRASGSYNEQFF.

The rearrangement joins TRBV29-1 to TRBJ2-1; 12 bases align to TRBD2. This CDR3 is 14 amino acids long. The germline gives CDR1 SQVTM, CDR2 ANQGSEA. The junction had 5 bases not matched to a gene; V was cut back by 3 bases and J by 8 bases. CDR3 sequence reads: CSVDGLAGLDEQFF. CDR3 nucleotides: TGCAGCGTTGATGGACTAGCGGGGTTGGATGAGCAGTTCTTC.

The chain employs TRBV9 and TRBJ2-1; no firm D call. V was cut by 0 bases and J by 10 bases, with 14 bases left in between. CDR1 SGDLS and CDR2 YYNGEE come from the germline V gene. The CDR3 sequence is 14 residues long. CDR3 in DNA: TGTGCCAGCAGCGTAGGTGGTGGGCTCGGCGAGCAGTTCTTC. It specifies CASSVGGGLGEQFF.